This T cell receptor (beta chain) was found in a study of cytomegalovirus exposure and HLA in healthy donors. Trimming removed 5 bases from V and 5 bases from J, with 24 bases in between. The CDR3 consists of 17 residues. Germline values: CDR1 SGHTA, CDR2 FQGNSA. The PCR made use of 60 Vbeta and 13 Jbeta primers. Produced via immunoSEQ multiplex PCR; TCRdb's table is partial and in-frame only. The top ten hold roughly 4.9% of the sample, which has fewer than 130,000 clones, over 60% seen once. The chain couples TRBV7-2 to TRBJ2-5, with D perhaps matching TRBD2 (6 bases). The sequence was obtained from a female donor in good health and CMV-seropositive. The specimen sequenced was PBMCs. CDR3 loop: CASSPQTSTTSRETQYF. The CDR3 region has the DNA TGTGCCAGCAGCCCACAAACGTCCACAACTAGCAGGGAGACCCAGTACTTC.